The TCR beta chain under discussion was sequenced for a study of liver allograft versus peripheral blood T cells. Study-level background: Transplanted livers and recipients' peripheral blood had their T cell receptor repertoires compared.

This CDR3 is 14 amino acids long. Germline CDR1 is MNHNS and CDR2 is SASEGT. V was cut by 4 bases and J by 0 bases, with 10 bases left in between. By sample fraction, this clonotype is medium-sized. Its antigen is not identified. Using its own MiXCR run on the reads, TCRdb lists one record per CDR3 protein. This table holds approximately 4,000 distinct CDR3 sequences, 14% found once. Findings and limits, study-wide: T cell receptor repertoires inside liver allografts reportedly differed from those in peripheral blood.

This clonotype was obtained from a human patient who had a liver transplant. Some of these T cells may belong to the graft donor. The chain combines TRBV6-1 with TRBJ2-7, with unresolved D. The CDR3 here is CASSAVGDSYEQYF. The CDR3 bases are TGTGCCAGCAGTGCCGTCGGAGACTCCTACGAGCAGTACTTC.